Listed below are T cell receptor beta chains from one sample, sequenced in a study of PD-1 blockade in classical Hodgkin lymphoma. The protocol was immunoSEQ multiplex PCR, while the TCRdb copy is restricted to in-frame clones and leaves out a portion. The data contain 20,000 to 25,000 clones, approximately 80% of them singletons. Sequences were derived from peripheral blood mononuclear cells (PBMCs), sampled before the second cycle of nivolumab. These receptors were taken from a human donor with classical Hodgkin lymphoma. CDR3s include the opening cysteine and the closing phenylalanine or tryptophan. The order of the fields is CDR3 DNA, CDR3 protein, J gene, V gene, clone size, D gene. A D gene is named only where the DNA matches it firmly. Size values are once, few and many counts, or a class for expanded clones, and some rows have none.

CDR3nt: TGTGCCAGCAGTTACTCTGGAGGGAGCTGGAATGAGCAGTTCTTC
CDR3aa: CASSYSGGSWNEQFF
j_gene: TRBJ2-1
v_gene: TRBV6-5
abundance: .
d_gene: .

CDR3nt: TGTGCCAGCAGTTACGCGGCGGGAGAATCCCTCGAGCAGTACTTC
CDR3aa: CASSYAAGESLEQYF
j_gene: TRBJ2-7
v_gene: TRBV6-6
abundance: .
d_gene: TRBD2

CDR3nt: TGTGCCAGCAGCTCCGGGACAGGGGTCTATGGCTACACCTTC
CDR3aa: CASSSGTGVYGYTF
j_gene: TRBJ1-2
v_gene: TRBV14
abundance: .
d_gene: TRBD1

CDR3nt: TGTGCCAGCAGCTTAGGAGGGGGGATGTCGGGCGAGCAGTACTTC
CDR3aa: CASSLGGGMSGEQYF
j_gene: TRBJ2-7
v_gene: TRBV11-2
abundance: .
d_gene: .

CDR3nt: TGTGCCAGCAGCCTACCGGACAGTTTCTATGGCTACACCTTC
CDR3aa: CASSLPDSFYGYTF
j_gene: TRBJ1-2
v_gene: TRBV28
abundance: .
d_gene: .

CDR3nt: TGTGCCAGCCGTGGGCTAGCGGGAGGGGACAATGAGCAGTTCTTC
CDR3aa: CASRGLAGGDNEQFF
j_gene: TRBJ2-1
v_gene: TRBV6-5
abundance: .
d_gene: TRBD2

CDR3nt: TGTGCCAGCAGTAAGAGGGGAGAAGGGACCACTGAAGCTTTCTTT
CDR3aa: CASSKRGEGTTEAFF
j_gene: TRBJ1-1
v_gene: TRBV28
abundance: .
d_gene: .

CDR3nt: TGTGCCAGCAGGCTAGACAGAGGCAACACTGAAGCTTTCTTT
CDR3aa: CASRLDRGNTEAFF
j_gene: TRBJ1-1
v_gene: TRBV7-2
abundance: .
d_gene: .

CDR3nt: TGTGCCAGCAGTGCTCCCGCGGATGGGGCTAGCGGCGAGCAGTACTTC
CDR3aa: CASSAPADGASGEQYF
j_gene: TRBJ2-7
v_gene: TRBV6-1
abundance: .
d_gene: TRBD2

CDR3nt: TGCGCCAGCAGCCAATACCTTACCGTGAACACTGAAGCTTTCTTT
CDR3aa: CASSQYLTVNTEAFF
j_gene: TRBJ1-1
v_gene: TRBV4-3
abundance: few
d_gene: .

CDR3nt: TGTGCCAGCAGTGGTACAGGGTTTAACGGGGAGCTGTTTTTT
CDR3aa: CASSGTGFNGELFF
j_gene: TRBJ2-2
v_gene: TRBV6-1
abundance: once
d_gene: .

CDR3nt: TGTGCCAGCAGTTTATACCCGTCCGCCAGCTACAATGAGCAGTTCTTC
CDR3aa: CASSLYPSASYNEQFF
j_gene: TRBJ2-1
v_gene: TRBV27
abundance: .
d_gene: .

CDR3nt: TGCAGTGCTAGATCGGCCGCTTTCTTT
CDR3aa: CSARSAAFF
j_gene: TRBJ1-1
v_gene: TRBV20-1
abundance: few
d_gene: .

CDR3nt: TGCGCCAGCAGCTTGGGTTGGAGTACGAACACTGAAGCTTTCTTT
CDR3aa: CASSLGWSTNTEAFF
j_gene: TRBJ1-1
v_gene: TRBV5-1
abundance: .
d_gene: .

CDR3nt: TGTGCCAGCAGCAGGGACAGGCCCGGGGATGGCTACACCTTC
CDR3aa: CASSRDRPGDGYTF
j_gene: TRBJ1-2
v_gene: TRBV6-5
abundance: .
d_gene: TRBD1

CDR3nt: TGTGCCAGCAGCGTAGTCGGGGTCAGTAGTGATGAGCAGTTCTTC
CDR3aa: CASSVVGVSSDEQFF
j_gene: TRBJ2-1
v_gene: TRBV9
abundance: .
d_gene: .

CDR3nt: TGTGCCAGCAGCCTCGCAGGGGATGAGCAGTTCTTC
CDR3aa: CASSLAGDEQFF
j_gene: TRBJ2-1
v_gene: TRBV5-4
abundance: .
d_gene: .

CDR3nt: TGTGCCAGCTCAGTCAGTCGCGACATTCAGTACTTC
CDR3aa: CASSVSRDIQYF
j_gene: TRBJ2-4
v_gene: TRBV18
abundance: .
d_gene: .

CDR3nt: TGTGCCAGCAGCTCCCTAAGGGGGTTGGAGACCCAGTACTTC
CDR3aa: CASSSLRGLETQYF
j_gene: TRBJ2-5
v_gene: TRBV5-6
abundance: .
d_gene: .

CDR3nt: TGTGCCAGCAGTACCGACCAATTTTCGGCCGACAATGAGCAGTTCTTC
CDR3aa: CASSTDQFSADNEQFF
j_gene: TRBJ2-1
v_gene: TRBV5-4
abundance: .
d_gene: .

CDR3nt: TGTGCCAGCAGTGAAACGTTGGGACAGGGGTTGGGTAGAACCGGGGAGCTGTTTTTT
CDR3aa: CASSETLGQGLGRTGELFF
j_gene: TRBJ2-2
v_gene: TRBV6-1
abundance: .
d_gene: TRBD1